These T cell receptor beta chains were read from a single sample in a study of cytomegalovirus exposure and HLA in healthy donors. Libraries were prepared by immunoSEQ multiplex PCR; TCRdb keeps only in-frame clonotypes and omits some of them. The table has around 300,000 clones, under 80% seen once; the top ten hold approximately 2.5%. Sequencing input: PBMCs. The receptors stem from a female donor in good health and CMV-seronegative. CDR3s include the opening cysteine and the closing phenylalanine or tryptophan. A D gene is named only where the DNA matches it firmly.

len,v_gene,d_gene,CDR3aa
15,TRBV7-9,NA,CASSLEVGVGTEAFF
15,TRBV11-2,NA,CASSLDGTVFEKLFF
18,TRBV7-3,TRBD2,CASSLNGASIARGETQYF
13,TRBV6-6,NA,CASSQPGVLEQFF
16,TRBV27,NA,CASRRIGAIMNTEAFF
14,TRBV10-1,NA,CASSPQGIGTEAFF
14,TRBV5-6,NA,CASSLGGAGTPLHF
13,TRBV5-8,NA,CASSFYFTDTQYF
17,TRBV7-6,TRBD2,CASSLDAGGENTYEQYF
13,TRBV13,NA,CASSLKGTDTQYF
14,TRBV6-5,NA,CASGDHRNTGELFF
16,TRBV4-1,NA,CASSRLETVPGNTIYF
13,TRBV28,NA,CASRRETPYEQYF
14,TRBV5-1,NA,CASSPGDWGTEAFF
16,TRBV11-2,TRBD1,CASSFGTGWNGYEQYF
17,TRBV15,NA,CATSSTLGGAMNTEAFF
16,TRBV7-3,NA,CASSSVGFLEARAQYF
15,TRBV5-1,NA,CASSRGRGEGYEQYF
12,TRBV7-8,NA,CASSFSREKQYF
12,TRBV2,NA,CARGGVGNEQFF
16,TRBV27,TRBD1,CASSLGGPGGFYEQYF
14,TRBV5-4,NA,CASSPLANTGELFF
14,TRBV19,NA,CASSIVLRGGEQYF
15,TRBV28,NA,CASSSREGGAHEQYF
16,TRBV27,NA,CASSHPLGGAYNEQFF
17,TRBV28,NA,CASSPPARVRSVHIQYF
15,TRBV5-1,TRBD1,CASSLTGQGVGGYTF
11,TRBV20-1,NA,CSALKPEKLFF
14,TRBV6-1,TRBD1,CASSEGQGTDTQYF
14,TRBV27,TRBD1,CASSVTGWGETQYF
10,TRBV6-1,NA,CASSEYSYTF
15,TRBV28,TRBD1,CASRPTGGTGTEAFF
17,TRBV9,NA,CASSVGVAALSTDTQYF
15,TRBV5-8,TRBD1,CASSYFRTGGVEQYF
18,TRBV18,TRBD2,CASSRVGGRQSSYNEQFF
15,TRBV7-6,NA,CASSLGGPDGNTIYF
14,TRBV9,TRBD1,CASSKQGSNTEAFF
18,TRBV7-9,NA,CASSLALLFGKENEKLFF
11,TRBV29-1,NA,CSVVRGTEAFF
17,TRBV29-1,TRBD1,CSVVSAGTVGASGGYTF
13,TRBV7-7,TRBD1,CASSLDRVETQYF
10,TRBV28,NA,CASRQSGYTF
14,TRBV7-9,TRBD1,CASSLGQDQETQYF
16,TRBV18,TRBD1,CASSPLPGQGLNEQYF
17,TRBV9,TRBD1,CASSPRTGSTNTGELFF
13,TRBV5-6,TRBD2,CASSQGLAGELFF
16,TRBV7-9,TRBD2,CASSPGLAGGLNEQFF
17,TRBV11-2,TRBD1,CASSSDRGIVVVDGYTF
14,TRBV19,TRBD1,CASSTTGYRYEQYF